This T cell receptor (beta chain) appears in the sequencing data of a study of blood T cell repertoires in COVID-19. Background on the study: Some COVID-19 samples were acute and others convalescent; all came from the United States, Italy and Spain.

This clone came up a few times. This CDR3 has 18 residues. Germline V lookup: CDR1 MGHRA, CDR2 YSYEKL. With V trimmed by 3 bases and J by 2 bases, 12 bases remained unmatched. Which cohort a participant joined came from the clinical history participants gave. Authors' processing steps: How many nucleated cells were present was estimated from reference gene primer amplification. Clones were read by immunoSEQ multiplex PCR, and TCRdb kept only the in-frame ones, dropping some. D and trimming were read from the DNA, whereas the V and J calls and clone size are those reported in that table. Counted here are a few hundred thousand clones, approximately 85% occurring once; the ten biggest clones make up 3.5% to 4.5%.

The sequence came from a woman aged 30 to 39 who had recovered from COVID-19. The chain links TRBV4-1 to TRBJ2-7; TRBD2 matches 11 bases. Sequencing was performed on PBMCs or T cells enriched from blood (not recorded which). CDR3 sequence reads: CASSQGRLAGSRTYEQYF. CDR3 coding DNA: TGCGCCAGCAGCCAGGGGCGACTAGCGGGGTCCCGCACCTACGAGCAGTACTTC.